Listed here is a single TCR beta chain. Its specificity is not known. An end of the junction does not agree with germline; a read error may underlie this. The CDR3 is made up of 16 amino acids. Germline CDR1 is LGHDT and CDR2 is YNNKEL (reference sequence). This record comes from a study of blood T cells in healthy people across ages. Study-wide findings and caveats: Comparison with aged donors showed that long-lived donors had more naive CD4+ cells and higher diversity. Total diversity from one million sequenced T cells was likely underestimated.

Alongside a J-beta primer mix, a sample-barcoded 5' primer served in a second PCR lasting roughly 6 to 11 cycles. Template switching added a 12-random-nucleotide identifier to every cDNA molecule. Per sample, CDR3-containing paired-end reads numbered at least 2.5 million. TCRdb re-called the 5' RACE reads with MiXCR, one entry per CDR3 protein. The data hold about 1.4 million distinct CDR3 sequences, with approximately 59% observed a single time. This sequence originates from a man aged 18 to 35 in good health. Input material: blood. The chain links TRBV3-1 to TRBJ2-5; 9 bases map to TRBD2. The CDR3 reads CASSQAGLADQGTQYF. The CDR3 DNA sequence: TGTGCCAGCAGCCAAGCGGGACTAGCAGATCAAGGGACCCAGTACTTC.